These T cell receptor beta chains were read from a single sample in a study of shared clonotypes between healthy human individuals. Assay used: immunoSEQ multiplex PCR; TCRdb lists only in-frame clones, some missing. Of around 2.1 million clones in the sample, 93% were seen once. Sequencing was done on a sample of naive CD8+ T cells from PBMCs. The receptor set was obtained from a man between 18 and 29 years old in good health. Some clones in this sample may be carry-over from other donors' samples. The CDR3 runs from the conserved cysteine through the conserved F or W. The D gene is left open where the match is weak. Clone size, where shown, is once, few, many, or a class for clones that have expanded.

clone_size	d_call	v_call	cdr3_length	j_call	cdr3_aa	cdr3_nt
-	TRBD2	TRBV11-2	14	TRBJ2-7	CASSLVAGVYEQYF	TGTGCCAGCAGCTTAGTAGCGGGAGTCTACGAGCAGTACTTC
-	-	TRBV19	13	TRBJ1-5	CASSSTGNQPQHF	TGTGCCAGTAGTTCGACAGGCAATCAGCCCCAGCATTTT
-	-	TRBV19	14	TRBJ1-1	CASTTGGLNTEAFF	TGTGCCAGTACCACGGGGGGTCTTAACACTGAAGCTTTCTTT
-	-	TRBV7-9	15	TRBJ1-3	CASSLLTYGGNTIYF	TGTGCCAGCAGCTTATTGACTTACGGTGGAAACACCATATATTTT
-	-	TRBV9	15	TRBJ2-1	CASSGGLPSYNEQFF	TGTGCCAGCAGCGGCGGACTCCCGAGTTACAATGAGCAGTTCTTC
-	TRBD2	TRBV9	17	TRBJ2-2	CASSGASGRADTGELFF	TGTGCCAGCAGCGGGGCTAGCGGGAGGGCCGACACCGGGGAGCTGTTTTTT
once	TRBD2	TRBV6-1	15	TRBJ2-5	CASNSRLAGKETQYF	TGTGCCAGCAACTCAAGATTAGCGGGAAAGGAGACCCAGTACTTC
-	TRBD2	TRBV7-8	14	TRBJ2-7	CASSLGGLLYEQYF	TGTGCCAGCAGCTTAGGGGGACTACTTTACGAGCAGTACTTC
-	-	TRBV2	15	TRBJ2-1	CASSEPKGLYNEQFF	TGTGCCAGCAGTGAACCGAAAGGGCTCTACAATGAGCAGTTCTTC
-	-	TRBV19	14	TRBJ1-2	CASSKQGTIHGYTF	TGTGCCAGTAGTAAGCAGGGAACCATCCATGGCTACACCTTC
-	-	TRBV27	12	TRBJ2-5	CASSLSGETQYF	TGTGCCAGCAGTCTATCGGGGGAAACCCAGTACTTC
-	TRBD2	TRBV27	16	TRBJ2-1	CASSPRLAGGDNEQFF	TGTGCCAGCAGTCCCCGCCTAGCGGGAGGGGACAATGAGCAGTTCTTC
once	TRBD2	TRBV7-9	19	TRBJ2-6	CASSLVASGSRSGANVLTF	TGTGCCAGCAGCTTAGTGGCTAGCGGGAGTAGGTCTGGGGCCAACGTCCTGACTTTC
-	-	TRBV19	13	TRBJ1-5	CASRNGPNQPQHF	TGTGCCAGTAGGAATGGACCCAATCAGCCCCAGCATTTT
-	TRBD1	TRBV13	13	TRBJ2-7	CASSLGLRGQPDF	TGTGCCAGCAGCTTAGGCCTTAGGGGACAGCCAGACTTC
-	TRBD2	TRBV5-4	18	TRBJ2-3	CASSLVASGSRGTDTQYF	TGTGCCAGCAGCTTGGTGGCTAGCGGGAGCCGGGGCACAGATACGCAGTATTTT
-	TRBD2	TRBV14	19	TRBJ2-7	CASSRDPGHRLAGDNEQYF	TGTGCCAGCAGCCGGGACCCGGGACACAGACTAGCGGGAGATAACGAGCAGTACTTC
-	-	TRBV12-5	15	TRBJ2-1	CASGLGVSSYNEQFF	TGTGCTAGTGGTTTGGGGGTTAGCTCCTACAATGAGCAGTTCTTC
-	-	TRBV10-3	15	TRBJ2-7	CAISESNAEGYEQYF	TGTGCCATCAGTGAGTCGAATGCAGAGGGCTACGAGCAGTACTTC
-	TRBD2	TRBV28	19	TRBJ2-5	CASGHPRTRRGEHQETQYF	TGTGCCAGTGGGCACCCCCGGACTAGACGGGGCGAACACCAAGAGACCCAGTACTTC
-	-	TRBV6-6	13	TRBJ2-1	CASSYPWVHEQFF	TGTGCCAGCAGTTACCCTTGGGTGCATGAGCAGTTCTTC
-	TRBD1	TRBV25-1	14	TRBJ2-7	CASSGGQGPYEQYF	TGTGCCAGCAGTGGCGGACAGGGACCCTACGAGCAGTACTTC
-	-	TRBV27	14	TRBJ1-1	CASSFGGGDTEAFF	TGTGCCAGCAGTTTCGGAGGAGGAGACACTGAAGCTTTCTTT
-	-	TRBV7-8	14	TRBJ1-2	CASSLVGGLYGYTF	TGTGCCAGCAGCTTAGTTGGCGGACTCTATGGCTACACCTTC
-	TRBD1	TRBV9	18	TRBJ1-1	CASSATYGGQGASTEAFF	TGTGCCAGCAGCGCAACATATGGGGGACAGGGGGCCAGCACTGAAGCTTTCTTT
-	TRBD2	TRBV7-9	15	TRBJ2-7	CASSPGLALRYEQYF	TGTGCCAGCAGCCCCGGACTAGCCCTGCGGTACGAGCAGTACTTC
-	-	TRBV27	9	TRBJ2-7	CASILPEYF	TGTGCCAGCATCCTTCCAGAGTACTTC
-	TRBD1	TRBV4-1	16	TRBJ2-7	CASSQGGQVGLYEQYF	TGCGCCAGCAGCCAAGGGGGACAGGTTGGGCTCTACGAGCAGTACTTC
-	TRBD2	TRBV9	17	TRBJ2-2	CASSVASGRANTGELFF	TGTGCCAGCAGCGTAGCTAGCGGGAGGGCGAACACCGGGGAGCTGTTTTTT